The present TCR beta chain was sequenced within a study of blood T cells in healthy people across ages. At the level of the study: Researchers report that template switching captured about one barcoded beta molecule per two T cells. Findings and caveats of the study: In these data, TCR beta diversity tracked strongly with naive T cell percentage. Per million T cells, TCR beta diversity dropped about linearly as age rose.

With respect to this clonotype: As yet, its antigen is unknown.

Next came a second PCR, run for about 6 to 12 cycles, which used a sample-barcoded 5' primer along with a J-beta primer mix. Per-sample output comprised a minimum of 2.5 million paired-end reads containing CDR3. In TCRdb, the 5' RACE reads were re-called with MiXCR into one record per CDR3 protein. The sample holds about 1.6 million distinct CDR3 sequences, about 31% seen once. Trimming removed 4 bases at V and 6 bases at J, with 13 bases between. CDR3 length: 13 amino acids. Looked up from germline, CDR1 is SGDLS and CDR2 is YYNGEE. The receptor's source is a woman in her twenties or thirties in good health. The chain recombines TRBV9 with TRBJ1-2; tentative D call: TRBD1 (5 bases). What was sequenced was blood. The CDR3 protein is CASSLQVGDGYTF. Written as DNA, the CDR3 is TGTGCCAGCAGCCTCCAGGTGGGGGATGGCTACACCTTC.